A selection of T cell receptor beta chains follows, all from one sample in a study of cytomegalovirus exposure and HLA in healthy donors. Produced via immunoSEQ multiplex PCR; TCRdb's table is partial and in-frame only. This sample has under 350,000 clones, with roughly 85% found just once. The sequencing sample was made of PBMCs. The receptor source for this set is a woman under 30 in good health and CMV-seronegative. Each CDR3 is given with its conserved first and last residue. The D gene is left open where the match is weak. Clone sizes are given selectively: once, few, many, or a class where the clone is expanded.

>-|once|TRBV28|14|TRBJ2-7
TGTGCCAGCAGCTTTAGAGGGGGTCGGTACGAGCAGTACTTC
CASSFRGGRYEQYF
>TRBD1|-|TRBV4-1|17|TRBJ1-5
TGCGCCAGCAGCCTCGGACAGGGGGCCTCTAGCAATCAGCCCCAGCATTTT
CASSLGQGASSNQPQHF
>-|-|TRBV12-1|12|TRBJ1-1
TGTGCCAGCAGCTTCGCCGGTCCTGAAGCTTTCTTT
CASSFAGPEAFF
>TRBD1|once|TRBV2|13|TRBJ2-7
TGTGCCAGCACCAGGACAGGGTCCTACGAGCAGTACTTC
CASTRTGSYEQYF
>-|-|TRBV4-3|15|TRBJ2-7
TGCGCCAGCAGCAGTTACAGCTCCGGCTCCTACGAGCAGTACTTC
CASSSYSSGSYEQYF
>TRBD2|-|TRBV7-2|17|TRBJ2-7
TGTGCCAGCAGCTTAGGTAGCGGGGGACTCTTCTCCTACGAGCAGTACTTC
CASSLGSGGLFSYEQYF
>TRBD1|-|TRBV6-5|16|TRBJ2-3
TGTGCCAGCAGTTATTCTGGGACAGGGGGCGAGAATACGCAGTATTTT
CASSYSGTGGENTQYF
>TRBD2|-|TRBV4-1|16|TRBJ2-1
TGCGCCAGCAGCCAAATAGGTGGCGGGAGGAAGGATGAGCAGTTCTTC
CASSQIGGGRKDEQFF
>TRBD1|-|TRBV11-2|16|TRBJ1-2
TGTGCCAGCAGCTGGGACCCTAGACAGGGGGCATATGGCTACACCTTC
CASSWDPRQGAYGYTF
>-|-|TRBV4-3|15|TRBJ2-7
TGCGCCAGCAGCCAAGATTGGCGGGGATCCTACGAGCAGTACTTC
CASSQDWRGSYEQYF
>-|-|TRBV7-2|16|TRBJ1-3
TGTGCCAGCAGCTTAACGAGAGGGAGCTCTGGAAACACCATATATTTT
CASSLTRGSSGNTIYF
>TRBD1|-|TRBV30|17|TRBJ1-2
TGTGCCTGGAGTGTCCCGTCCGACAGGGGAGATAACTATGGCTACACCTTC
CAWSVPSDRGDNYGYTF
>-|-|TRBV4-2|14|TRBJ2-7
TGTGCCAGCAGCCAGGACCGCGACAGCTACGAGCAGTACTTC
CASSQDRDSYEQYF
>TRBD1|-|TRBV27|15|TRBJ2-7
TGTGCCAGCAGTTTAGCGGGACAGGGTCTCTACGAGCAGTACTTC
CASSLAGQGLYEQYF
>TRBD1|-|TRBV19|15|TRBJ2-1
TGTGCCAGTAGTATTAGGGACAGCTCCTACAATGAGCAGTTCTTC
CASSIRDSSYNEQFF
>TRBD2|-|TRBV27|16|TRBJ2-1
TGTGCCAGCAGTGCCGGGAGGGGTAGCTCCTACAATGAGCAGTTCTTC
CASSAGRGSSYNEQFF
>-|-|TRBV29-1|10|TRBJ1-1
TGCAGCGTCCAAGGGAGGGGGGCCCTCTTT
CSVQGRGALF
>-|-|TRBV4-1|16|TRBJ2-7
TGCGCCAGCAGCCAAGACATTACGGACAGTTACTACGAGCAGTACTTC
CASSQDITDSYYEQYF
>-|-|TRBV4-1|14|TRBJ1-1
TGCGCCAGCAGCCAAGGGGTCGGGGGCACTGAAGCTTTCTTT
CASSQGVGGTEAFF
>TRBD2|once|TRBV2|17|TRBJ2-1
TGTGCCAGCAGTGTCCTAGCGGGAGGGCCGCCCTACAATGAGCAGTTCTTC
CASSVLAGGPPYNEQFF
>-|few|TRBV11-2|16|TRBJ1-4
TGTGCCAGCAGCTTAGGCTGGGAGCGGACTAATGAAAAACTGTTTTTT
CASSLGWERTNEKLFF
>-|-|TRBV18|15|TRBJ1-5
TGTGCCAGCTCCCCCCGCGACACCCACAATCAGCCCCAGCATTTT
CASSPRDTHNQPQHF
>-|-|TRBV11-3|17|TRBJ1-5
TGTGCCAGCAGCTTAGGATCATCGGCACAGGGAAATCAGCCCCAGCATTTT
CASSLGSSAQGNQPQHF
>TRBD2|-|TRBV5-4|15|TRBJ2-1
TGTGCCAGCAGCTTAACACTAGCGGGTAACAATGAGCAGTTCTTC
CASSLTLAGNNEQFF
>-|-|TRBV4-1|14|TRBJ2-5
TGCGCCAGCAGCCAAGCGCACAGCCTGGGGACCCAGTACTTC
CASSQAHSLGTQYF
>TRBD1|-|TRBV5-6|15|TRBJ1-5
TGTGCCAGCAGCTCGCCGGGACAGGGAGGTCAGCCCCAGCATTTT
CASSSPGQGGQPQHF
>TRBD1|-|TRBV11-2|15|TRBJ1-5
TGTGCCAGCAGCTTAGAAACAGGGGAGAGTCAGCCCCAGCATTTT
CASSLETGESQPQHF
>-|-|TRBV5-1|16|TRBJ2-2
TGCGCCAGCAGCTTGGTTGGGGGCTCGGGTACCGGGGAGCTGTTTTTT
CASSLVGGSGTGELFF
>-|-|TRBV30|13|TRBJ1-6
TGTGCCTGGAGGACCAGGGGTAATTCACCCCTCCACTTT
CAWRTRGNSPLHF
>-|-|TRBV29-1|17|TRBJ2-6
TGCAGCGTTGCGACAGGGTGGGAGGTGTCTGGGGCCAACGTCCTGACTTTC
CSVATGWEVSGANVLTF
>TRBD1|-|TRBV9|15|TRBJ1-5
TGTGCCAGCAGCGTAGCTGACAGGGGGGATCAGCCCCAGCATTTT
CASSVADRGDQPQHF
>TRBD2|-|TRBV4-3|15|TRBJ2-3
TGCGCCAGCAGCCAAGATAGGGCGGGGGAAGATACGCAGTATTTT
CASSQDRAGEDTQYF
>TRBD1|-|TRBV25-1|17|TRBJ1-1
TGTGCCAGCAGTGAAGGTTTAAGGACAGGGCGGAACACTGAAGCTTTCTTT
CASSEGLRTGRNTEAFF
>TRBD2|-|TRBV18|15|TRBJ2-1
TGTGCCAGCTCACCACTAGCGGGAGGAAGCAATGAGCAGTTCTTC
CASSPLAGGSNEQFF
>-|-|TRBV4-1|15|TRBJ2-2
TGCGCCAGCAGACATACAGGGCCGGGCACCGGGGAGCTGTTTTTT
CASRHTGPGTGELFF